This TCR beta chain was profiled in a study of CD4 T cells in relation to SARS-CoV-2 and coronaviruses. Study summary: TCR beta CDR3s were sequenced after 10-day antigen culture of PBMCs.

Germline V CDR1 and CDR2: SGHKS, YYEKEE (reference sequence). CDR3 size: 16 residues. V trimming: 0 bases; J trimming: 1 base; junction bases outside the gene matches: 5. Concerning this clone itself: The antigen is undetermined.

The table came from immunoSEQ multiplex PCR; TCRdb's copy has only in-frame clones and leaves some out. The sample lists tens of thousands of clones; around 80% were seen once. The sample consisted of memory CD4+ T cells from PBMCs, cultured in vitro. The origin of this receptor is an adult with COVID-19. The chain couples TRBV5-5 to TRBJ2-7; 9 bases agree with TRBD1. The CDR3 protein is CASSLARTGESYEQYF. The CDR3 DNA reads as TGTGCCAGCAGCTTGGCTAGGACAGGGGAGTCCTACGAGCAGTACTTC.